What follows are 15 T cell receptor beta chains derived from one specimen sequenced in a study of regulatory T cells in long-lasting Graves disease. CDR3 regions were amplified by Arm-PCR using iRepertoire HTBI primers to build TCR beta libraries. TCRdb reprocessed the multiplex PCR reads with MiXCR, giving one entry per CDR3 protein. The table includes more than 400,000 distinct CDR3 sequences, around 16% detected once. Time point reported: newly diagnosed GD, antithyroid drugs for less than 3 months. RNA extracted from PBMCs served as the sequencing template. The data were also submitted as part of a second study, on T cells in Graves' hyperthyroidism and ophthalmopathy.

The material sequenced was peripheral blood mononuclear cells (PBMCs), taken at new diagnosis, from a patient treated with antithyroid drugs. Receptors originate from a man aged 35-49 years with Graves disease.

This clonotype was seen many times. The J gene is TRBJ2-2, the V gene TRBV11-3, with D perhaps given as TRBD1 or TRBD2 (6 bases each). Germline-derived CDR1 and CDR2 are SGHNT and YENEEA. The CDR3 has 15 amino acids. V gave up 9 bases and J gave up 4 bases, with 18 bases separating them. The CDR3 region is CASHPGARGTGELFF. CDR3 coding DNA: TGTGCCAGTCATCCAGGGGCGCGGGGCACCGGGGAGCTGTTTTTT.

CDR3 region: CASTPGTSGISHEQFF. The CDR3 nucleotides are TGTGCCAGCACTCCAGGGACTAGCGGGATTTCCCATGAGCAGTTCTTC. The chain uses TRBV6-1 and TRBJ2-1; TRBD2 aligns across 13 bases. The germline V gene encodes CDR1 MNHNS and CDR2 SASEGT. The junction had 11 bases not matched to a gene; V was cut back by 7 bases and J by 8 bases. This CDR3 region has 16 residues.

This clonotype came up many times. The chain combines TRBV28 with TRBJ1-6; TRBD1 matches 8 bases. The germline V gene has CDR1 MDHEN and CDR2 SYDVKM. The junction had 10 bases not matched to a gene; V was cut back by 5 bases and J by 7 bases. This CDR3 has 16 amino acids. CDR3 sequence: CASSPRQGMNNSPLHF. The CDR3 region has the DNA TGTGCCAGCAGTCCCCGACAGGGGATGAACAATTCACCCCTCCACTTT.

This clonotype was seen many times. The chain has TRBV27 and TRBJ2-3, with 7 bases lining up with TRBD2. After removal of 10 bases from V and 0 bases from J, the junction contained 16 bases not matched to a gene. In germline, CDR1 is MNHEY, CDR2 SMNVEV (reference sequence). This CDR3 contains 17 residues. The CDR3 spells CATAGVLGGGSTDTQYF. The CDR3 nucleotides read TGTGCCACGGCGGGGGTACTGGGGGGGGGAAGCACAGATACGCAGTATTTT.

This clonotype was seen more than once but under ten times. The chain recombines TRBV7-3 with TRBJ2-3; D call uncertain. This CDR3 has 13 amino acids. V lost 8 bases and J 5 bases, leaving 14 bases between the germline ends. In germline, CDR1 is SGHTA, CDR2 FQGTGA. The chain's CDR3 is CASARQWGDTQYF. CDR3 sequence (DNA): TGTGCCAGCGCGCGGCAGTGGGGAGATACGCAGTATTTT.

CDR3 coding DNA: TGTGCCAGCTCAGATACGGGCGACTACGAGCAGTTCTTC. Its translation: CASSDTGDYEQFF. The V call is TRBV27, the J call TRBJ2-1; tentatively, D is TRBD2 (5 bases). V lost 8 bases to trimming and J lost 10 bases, with 18 bases between them. This CDR3 is 13 amino acids long. The V gene's germline CDR1 is MNHEY and CDR2 SMNVEV (reference sequence).

This clonotype was found many times. The chain employs TRBV15 and TRBJ2-1; 11 bases map to TRBD2. Germline V lookup: CDR1 LNHNV, CDR2 YYDKDF (reference sequence). The CDR3 runs to 17 residues. After removal of 0 bases from V and 7 bases from J, the junction contained 8 bases not matched to a gene. The CDR3 DNA reads TGTGCCACCAGCAGAGATCCACTAGCGGGAGTTCGGAATGAGCAGTTCTTC. It codes for CATSRDPLAGVRNEQFF.

This clonotype showed up many times. V and J are TRBV28 and TRBJ2-2; 7 bases match TRBD1. J gave up 3 bases and V 7 bases, and 8 bases lay outside the gene matches. Germline V gene sequence: CDR1 MDHEN, CDR2 SYDVKM. The CDR3 consists of 15 residues. Here the CDR3 reads CASTTGGQDTGELFF. CDR3 in DNA: TGTGCCAGCACGACAGGAGGACAGGACACCGGGGAGCTGTTTTTT.

The chain combines TRBV3-1 with TRBJ2-1; the match to TRBD2 covers 9 bases. The CDR3 runs 17 residues. Germline V gene data show CDR1 as LGHDT and CDR2 as YNNKEL (reference sequence). The V and J ends lost 5 bases and 7 bases, in that order; junction bases with no gene match: 15. This CDR3 reads CASSSLIAGVGDNEQFF. Written as DNA, the CDR3 is TGTGCCAGCAGCAGTCTTATAGCGGGAGTAGGGGATAATGAGCAGTTCTTC.

This clonotype was picked up many times. The chain recombines TRBV28 with TRBJ2-2, with D maybe TRBD2 (5 bases). The length of the CDR3 is 16 residues. Trimming cost V 3 bases and J 2 bases, with 13 bases left between them. Germline assignment: CDR1 MDHEN and CDR2 SYDVKM. This chain's CDR3 is CASSFTGIFNTGELFF. In DNA, the CDR3 is TGTGCCAGCAGTTTTACCGGGATTTTCAACACCGGGGAGCTGTTTTTT.

This clonotype was recorded a few times. The V call is TRBV6-2 or TRBV6-3, the J call TRBJ2-1, with D possibly TRBD1 on 7 matching bases. This CDR3 region has 15 residues. The V end was cut by 6 bases, the J end by 4 bases, with 16 bases between. In germline, CDR1 is MNHEY, CDR2 SVGEGT. The CDR3 sequence: CASSAGGPEYNEQFF. The DNA for the CDR3 is TGTGCCAGCAGCGCAGGGGGGCCCGAATACAATGAGCAGTTCTTC.

The V gene is TRBV27, the J gene TRBJ1-6; no firm D call. Germline V gene lookup returns CDR1 MNHEY and CDR2 SMNVEV (reference sequence). V lost 0 bases and J 7 bases, leaving 10 bases between the germline ends. The CDR3 has 15 residues. DNA of the CDR3: TGTGCCAGCAGTTTATCGAAAAACAGAAATTCACCCCTCCACTTT. Residues: CASSLSKNRNSPLHF.

This clonotype was counted at least ten times. V and J are TRBV20-1 and TRBJ2-1; D not resolved. The CDR3 spans 11 residues. V lost 1 base and J lost 5, with 3 bases in between. Per the germline V gene, CDR1 is DFQATT and CDR2 is SNEGSKA (reference sequence). DNA for the CDR3: TGCAGTGCTAGAGCCGACAATGAGCAGTTCTTC. Its translation: CSARADNEQFF.

In the case of this clonotype: This sequence may be a read error, since a much larger clone differs from it by one base. The genes are TRBV28 and TRBJ2-3; D remains unclear. The CDR3 length is 15 residues. Germline CDR1 reads MDHEN; CDR2 reads SYDVKM. V lost 6 bases to trimming and J lost 8 bases, with 21 bases between them. The CDR3 coding sequence is TGTGCCAGCAGCGGGCGAGGCAAGGGCCCAGGTACGCAGTATTTT. Translating gives CASSGRGKGPGTQYF.

V is TRBV5-1 and J is TRBJ2-3, with D tentatively TRBD1 or TRBD2 (8 bases each). Germline V gives CDR1 SGHRS, CDR2 YFSETQ. The CDR3 is made up of 16 amino acids. The germline V and J ends were trimmed by 3 bases and 3 bases, with 17 bases remaining between them. This chain's CDR3 is CASSSYSGTGTDTQYF. The DNA of the CDR3 is TGCGCCAGCAGCTCCTATAGCGGGACAGGAACAGATACGCAGTATTTT.